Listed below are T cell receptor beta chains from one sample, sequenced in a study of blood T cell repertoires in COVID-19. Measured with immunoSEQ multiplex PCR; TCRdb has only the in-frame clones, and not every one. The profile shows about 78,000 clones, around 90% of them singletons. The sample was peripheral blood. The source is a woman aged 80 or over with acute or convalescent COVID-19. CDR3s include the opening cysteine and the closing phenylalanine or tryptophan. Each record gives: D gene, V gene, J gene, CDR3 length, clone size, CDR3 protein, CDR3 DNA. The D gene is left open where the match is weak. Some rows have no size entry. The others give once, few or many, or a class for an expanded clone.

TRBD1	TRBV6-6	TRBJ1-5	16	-	CASSTATGALNQPQHF	TGTGCCAGCAGTACAGCGACAGGGGCCCTCAATCAGCCCCAGCATTTT
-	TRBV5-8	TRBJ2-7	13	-	CASSSRITYEQYF	TGTGCCAGCAGCTCCCGTATAACCTACGAGCAGTACTTC
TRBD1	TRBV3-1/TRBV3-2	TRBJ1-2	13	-	CASSQGTGNGYTF	TGTGCCAGCAGCCAAGGGACAGGGAATGGCTACACCTTC
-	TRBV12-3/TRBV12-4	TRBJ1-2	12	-	CASSSMGGGYTF	TGTGCCAGCAGTTCGATGGGGGGTGGCTACACCTTC
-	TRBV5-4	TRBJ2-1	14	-	CASSLAVSQNEQFF	TGTGCCAGCAGCTTGGCAGTTTCGCAAAATGAGCAGTTCTTC
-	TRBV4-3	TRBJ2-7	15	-	CASSQERGGPYEQYF	TGCGCCAGCAGCCAAGAAAGGGGGGGCCCCTACGAGCAGTACTTC
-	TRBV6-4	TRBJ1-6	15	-	CASSASGGGGSPLHF	TGTGCCAGCAGTGCCTCCGGGGGAGGGGGTTCACCCCTCCACTTT
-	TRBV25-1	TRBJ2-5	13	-	CASSRRTAETQYF	TGTGCCAGCAGTAGAAGGACAGCAGAGACCCAGTACTTC
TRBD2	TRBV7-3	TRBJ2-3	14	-	CASSPGGGTDTQYF	TGTGCCAGCAGCCCCGGCGGGGGAACAGATACGCAGTATTTT
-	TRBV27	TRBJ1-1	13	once	CASSFWQNTEAFF	TGTGCCAGCAGTTTTTGGCAGAACACTGAAGCTTTCTTT
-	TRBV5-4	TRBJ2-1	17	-	CASSLGTATRTYNEQFF	TGTGCCAGCAGCTTGGGCACAGCAACCCGAACATACAATGAGCAGTTCTTC
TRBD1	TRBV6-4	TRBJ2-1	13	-	CAPRRQGNLEQFF	TGTGCCCCCCGGCGACAGGGGAATTTAGAGCAGTTCTTC
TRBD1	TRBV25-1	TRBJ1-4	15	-	CASSGRGRANEKLFF	TGTGCCAGCAGTGGGAGGGGGCGGGCTAATGAAAAACTGTTTTTT
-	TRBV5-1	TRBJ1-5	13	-	CASSAGNNQPQHF	TGCGCCAGCAGCGCCGGGAACAATCAGCCCCAGCATTTT
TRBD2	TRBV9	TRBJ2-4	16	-	CASSPGGQIAKNIQYF	TGTGCCAGCAGCCCGGGGGGTCAGATAGCCAAAAACATTCAGTACTTC
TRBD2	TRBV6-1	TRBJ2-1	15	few	CASSELAGVGNEQFF	TGTGCCAGCAGTGAACTAGCGGGAGTGGGCAATGAGCAGTTCTTC
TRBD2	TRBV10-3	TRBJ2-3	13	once	CAILAPSTDTQYF	TGTGCCATACTAGCGCCCAGCACAGATACGCAGTATTTT
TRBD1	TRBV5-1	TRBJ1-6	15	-	CASSLDRGYNSPLHF	TGCGCCAGCAGCTTGGACAGGGGGTATAATTCACCCCTCCACTTT
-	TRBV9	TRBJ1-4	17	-	CASSDPIGSLSGEKLFF	TGTGCCAGCAGCGACCCCATTGGCAGCCTCTCGGGGGAAAAACTGTTTTTT
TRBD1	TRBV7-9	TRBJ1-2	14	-	CASSPGQGGYGYTF	TGTGCCAGCAGCCCCGGACAGGGGGGCTATGGCTACACCTTC
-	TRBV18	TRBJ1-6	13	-	CASSAGRGSPLHF	TGTGCCAGCTCGGCCGGACGGGGTTCACCCCTCCACTTT
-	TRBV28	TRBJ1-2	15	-	CASSPARTDYYGYTF	TGTGCCAGCAGTCCCGCCCGGACGGACTACTATGGCTACACCTTC
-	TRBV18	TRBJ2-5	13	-	CASSSGHEETQYF	TGTGCCAGCTCATCCGGACACGAAGAGACCCAGTACTTC
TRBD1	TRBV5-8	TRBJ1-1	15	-	CASSLGGTVNTEAFF	TGTGCCAGCAGCTTGGGGGGGACAGTGAACACTGAAGCTTTCTTT
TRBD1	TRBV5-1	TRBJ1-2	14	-	CASSLEGGGYGYTF	TGCGCCAGCAGCTTGGAAGGGGGCGGTTATGGCTACACCTTC
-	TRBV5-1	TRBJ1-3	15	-	CASSLAGNSGNTIYF	TGCGCCAGCAGCTTGGCAGGGAACTCTGGAAACACCATATATTTT
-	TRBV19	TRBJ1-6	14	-	CASRPEEPSSPLHF	TGTGCCAGTAGGCCGGAGGAGCCGAGTTCACCCCTCCACTTT
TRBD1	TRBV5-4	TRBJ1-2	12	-	CASSFDRGGYTF	TGTGCCAGCAGCTTCGACAGGGGAGGCTACACCTTC
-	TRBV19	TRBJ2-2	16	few	CASSIVRPQRAGELFF	TGTGCCAGTAGTATAGTACGGCCCCAGCGAGCCGGGGAGCTGTTTTTT
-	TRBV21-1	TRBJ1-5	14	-	CASSNEDSTGPQHF	TGTGCCAGCAGCAACGAGGACAGTACGGGGCCCCAGCATTTT
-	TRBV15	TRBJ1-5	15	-	CATSRDAGSDQPQHF	TGTGCCACCAGCAGAGACGCAGGGTCCGATCAGCCCCAGCATTTT
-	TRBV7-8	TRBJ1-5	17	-	CASSLGLLGSAGQPQHF	TGTGCCAGCAGCTTAGGACTATTGGGGTCGGCGGGTCAGCCCCAGCATTTT
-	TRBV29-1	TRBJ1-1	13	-	CSVVVVPRTEAFF	TGCAGCGTTGTAGTGGTCCCGCGGACTGAAGCTTTCTTT
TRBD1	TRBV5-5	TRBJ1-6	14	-	CASSTGTANSPLHF	TGTGCCAGCAGTACCGGGACAGCGAATTCACCCCTCCACTTT
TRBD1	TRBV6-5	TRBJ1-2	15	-	CASRPDRGRNYGYTF	TGTGCCAGCAGACCAGACAGGGGGCGGAACTATGGCTACACCTTC
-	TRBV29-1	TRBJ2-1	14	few	CSAITGHGYNEQFF	TGCAGCGCTATAACAGGGCATGGTTACAATGAGCAGTTCTTC
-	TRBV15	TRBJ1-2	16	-	CATSRDGTKTNYGYTF	TGTGCCACCAGCAGAGACGGGACAAAGACTAACTATGGCTACACCTTC
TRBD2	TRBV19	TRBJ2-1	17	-	CASSIGLALTIYNEQFF	TGTGCCAGTAGTATCGGACTAGCCCTTACGATCTACAATGAGCAGTTCTTC
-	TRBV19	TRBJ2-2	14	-	CASSTRQNTGELFF	TGTGCCAGTAGTACCAGACAGAACACCGGGGAGCTGTTTTTT
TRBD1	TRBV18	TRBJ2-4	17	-	CASSPTQQGGAKNIQYF	TGTGCCAGCTCACCTACCCAACAGGGGGGTGCCAAAAACATTCAGTACTTC
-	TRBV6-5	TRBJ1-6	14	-	CASRLQVLNSPLHF	TGTGCCAGCAGGCTACAGGTTTTGAATTCACCCCTCCACTTT
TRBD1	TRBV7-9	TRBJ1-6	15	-	CASEPGQGFNSPLHF	TGTGCCAGTGAGCCGGGACAGGGTTTCAATTCACCCCTCCACTTT
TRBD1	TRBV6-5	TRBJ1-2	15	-	CASSYQDRANYGYTF	TGTGCCAGCAGTTACCAAGACAGGGCAAACTATGGCTACACCTTC
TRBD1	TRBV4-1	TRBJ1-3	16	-	CASSLTPGQGANTIYF	TGCGCCAGCAGCCTAACCCCCGGACAGGGAGCAAACACCATATATTTT
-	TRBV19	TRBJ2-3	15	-	CASSIGAEDTDTQYF	TGTGCCAGTAGTATAGGGGCAGAAGATACAGATACGCAGTATTTT
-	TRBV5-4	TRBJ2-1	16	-	CASSPSRGATNNEQFF	TGTGCCAGCAGCCCCTCTCGGGGGGCCACAAACAATGAGCAGTTCTTC
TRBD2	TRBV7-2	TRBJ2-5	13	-	CASSQRESGTQYF	TGTGCCAGCAGTCAGCGGGAGTCGGGGACCCAGTACTTC
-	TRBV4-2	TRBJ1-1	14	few	CASSQGQANTEAFF	TGTGCCAGCAGCCAAGGACAGGCGAACACTGAAGCTTTCTTT
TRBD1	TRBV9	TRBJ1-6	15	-	CASSVGATGDSPLHF	TGTGCCAGCAGCGTAGGTGCGACAGGGGATTCACCCCTCCACTTT
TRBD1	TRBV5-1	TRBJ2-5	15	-	CASSLEDRTWETQYF	TGCGCCAGCAGCTTGGAGGACAGGACGTGGGAGACCCAGTACTTC
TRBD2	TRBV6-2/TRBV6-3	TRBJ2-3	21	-	CASSYTPGTSGGAGGTDTQYF	TGTGCCAGCAGTTACACCCCCGGGACTAGCGGGGGGGCTGGGGGCACAGATACGCAGTATTTT
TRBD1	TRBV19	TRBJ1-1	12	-	CASSTTGSEAFF	TGTGCCAGTAGTACGACAGGGTCGGAAGCTTTCTTT
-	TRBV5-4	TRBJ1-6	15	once	CASSPEGGLTSPLHF	TGTGCCAGCAGCCCGGAGGGGGGGCTAACATCACCCCTCCACTTT
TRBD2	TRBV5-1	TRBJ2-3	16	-	CASSGGVSGGTDTQYF	TGCGCCAGCAGCGGTGGGGTTAGCGGGGGCACAGATACGCAGTATTTT